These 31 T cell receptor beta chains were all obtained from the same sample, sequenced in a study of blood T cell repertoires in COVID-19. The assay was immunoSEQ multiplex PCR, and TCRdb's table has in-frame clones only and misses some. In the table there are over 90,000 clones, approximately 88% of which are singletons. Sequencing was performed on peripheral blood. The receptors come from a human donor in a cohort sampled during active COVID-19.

The CDR3 sequence: CASRVRTHEQYF. The CDR3 nucleotides read TGTGCCAGCAGGGTCCGGACACACGAGCAGTACTTC. The V gene is TRBV2, the J gene TRBJ2-7; D may be TRBD1 (5 bases). The germline V and J ends were trimmed by 6 bases and 5 bases, with 11 bases remaining between them. This CDR3 spans 12 amino acids. Germline CDR1 and CDR2: SNHLY and FYNNEI.

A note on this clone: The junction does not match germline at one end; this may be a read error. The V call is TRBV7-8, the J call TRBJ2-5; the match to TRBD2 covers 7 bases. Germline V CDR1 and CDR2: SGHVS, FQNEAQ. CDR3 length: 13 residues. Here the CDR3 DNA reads TGTGCCAGCAGCTTAGGGGTAGCGGGCCCTTTAAACTTC. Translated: CASSLGVAGPLNF.

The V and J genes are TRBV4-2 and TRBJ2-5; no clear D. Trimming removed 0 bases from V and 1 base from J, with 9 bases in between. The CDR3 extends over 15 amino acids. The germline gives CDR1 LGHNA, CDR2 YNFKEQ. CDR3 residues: CASSQDLLVQETQYF. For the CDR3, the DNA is TGTGCCAGCAGCCAAGATCTTTTAGTCCAAGAGACCCAGTACTTC.

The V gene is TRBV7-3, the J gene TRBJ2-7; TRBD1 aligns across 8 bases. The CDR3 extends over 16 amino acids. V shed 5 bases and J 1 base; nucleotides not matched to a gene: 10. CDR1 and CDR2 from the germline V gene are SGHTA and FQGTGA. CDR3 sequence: CASSPTFGQGSYEQYF. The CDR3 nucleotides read TGTGCCAGCAGCCCTACATTCGGACAGGGTTCCTACGAGCAGTACTTC.

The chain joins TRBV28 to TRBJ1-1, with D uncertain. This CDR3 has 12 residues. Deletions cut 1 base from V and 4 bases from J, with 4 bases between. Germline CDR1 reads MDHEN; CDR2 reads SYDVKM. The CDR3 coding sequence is TGTGCCAGCAGTTTATTGAGCACTGAAGCTTTCTTT. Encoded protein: CASSLLSTEAFF.

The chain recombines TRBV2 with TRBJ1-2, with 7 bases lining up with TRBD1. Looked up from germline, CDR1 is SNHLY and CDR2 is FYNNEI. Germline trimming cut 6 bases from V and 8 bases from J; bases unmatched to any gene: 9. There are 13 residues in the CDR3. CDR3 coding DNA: TGTGCCAGCAGGGGGACAGCCCCGGGGGGCTACACCTTC. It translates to CASRGTAPGGYTF. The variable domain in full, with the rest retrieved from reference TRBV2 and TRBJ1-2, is EPEVTQTPSHQVTQMGQEVILRCVPISNHLYFYWYRQILGQKVEFLVSFYNNEISEKSEIFDDQFSVERPDGSNFTLKIRSTKLEDSAMYFCASRGTAPGGYTFGSGTRLTVV.

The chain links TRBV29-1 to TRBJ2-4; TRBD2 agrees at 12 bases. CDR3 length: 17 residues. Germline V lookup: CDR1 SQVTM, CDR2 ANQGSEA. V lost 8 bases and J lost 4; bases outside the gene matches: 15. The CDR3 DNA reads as TGCAGCTACCGGATGGGTGGACTAGCGGGGTCTAAAAACATTCAGTACTTC. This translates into CSYRMGGLAGSKNIQYF.

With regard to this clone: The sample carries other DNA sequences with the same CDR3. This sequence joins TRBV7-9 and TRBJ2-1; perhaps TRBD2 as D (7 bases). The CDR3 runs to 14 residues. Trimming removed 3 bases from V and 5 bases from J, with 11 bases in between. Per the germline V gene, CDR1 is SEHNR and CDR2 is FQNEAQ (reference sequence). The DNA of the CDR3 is TGTGCCAGCAGCTTTGGGGGGGCGAACAATGAGCAGTTCTTC. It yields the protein CASSFGGANNEQFF. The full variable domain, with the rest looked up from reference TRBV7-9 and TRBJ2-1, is DTGVSQNPRHKITKRGQNVTFRCDPISEHNRLYWYRQTLGQGPEFLTYFQNEAQLEKSRLLSDRFSAERPKGSFSTLEIQRTEQGDSAMYLCASSFGGANNEQFFGPGTRLTVL.

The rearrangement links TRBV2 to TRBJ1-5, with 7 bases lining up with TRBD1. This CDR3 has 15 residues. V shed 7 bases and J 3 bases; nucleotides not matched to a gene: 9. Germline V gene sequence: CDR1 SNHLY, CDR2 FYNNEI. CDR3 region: CASTGGQSNNQPQHF. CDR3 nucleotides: TGTGCCAGCACCGGGGGACAGTCAAACAATCAGCCCCAGCATTTT.

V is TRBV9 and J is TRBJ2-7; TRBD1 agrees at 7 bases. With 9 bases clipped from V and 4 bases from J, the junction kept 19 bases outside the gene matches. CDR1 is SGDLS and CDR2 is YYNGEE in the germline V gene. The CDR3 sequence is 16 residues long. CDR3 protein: CAILTPGTAPGYEQYF. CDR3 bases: TGTGCCATCCTAACCCCCGGGACAGCCCCGGGGTACGAGCAGTACTTC.

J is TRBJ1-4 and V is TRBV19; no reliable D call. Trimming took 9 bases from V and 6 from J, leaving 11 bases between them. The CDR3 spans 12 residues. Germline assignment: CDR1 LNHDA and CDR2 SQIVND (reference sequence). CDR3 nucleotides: TGTGCCAGCCGGGAGAGGTATGAAAAACTGTTTTTT. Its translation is CASRERYEKLFF.

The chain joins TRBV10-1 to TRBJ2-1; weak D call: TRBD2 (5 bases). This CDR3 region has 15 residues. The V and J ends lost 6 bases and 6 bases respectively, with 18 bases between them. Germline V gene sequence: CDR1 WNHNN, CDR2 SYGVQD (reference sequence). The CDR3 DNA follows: TGCGCCAGCAGCCAAGTTGCGGGCCGGGTCAATGAGCAGTTCTTC. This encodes CASSQVAGRVNEQFF.

CDR3 residues: CASSPVQGNINYGYTF. In DNA, the CDR3 is TGTGCCAGCTCACCAGTCCAGGGAAATATTAACTATGGCTACACCTTC. This chain connects TRBV18 to TRBJ1-2, with TRBD1 as a possible D gene (5 bases). Trimming took off 2 bases at V and 1 base at J, with 14 bases between the two ends. CDR3 length: 16 residues. Looked up from germline, CDR1 is KGHSH and CDR2 is LQKENI.

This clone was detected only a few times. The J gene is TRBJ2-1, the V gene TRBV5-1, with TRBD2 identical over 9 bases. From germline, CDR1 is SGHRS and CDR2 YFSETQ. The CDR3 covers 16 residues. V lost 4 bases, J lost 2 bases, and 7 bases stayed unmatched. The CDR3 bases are TGCGCCAGCAGCATCCCGGGCGGGGGGGCCTACAATGAGCAGTTCTTC. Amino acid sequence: CASSIPGGGAYNEQFF.

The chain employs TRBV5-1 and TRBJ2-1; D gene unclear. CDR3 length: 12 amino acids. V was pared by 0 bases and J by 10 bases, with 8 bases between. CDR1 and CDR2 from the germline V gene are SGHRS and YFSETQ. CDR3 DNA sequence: TGCGCCAGCAGCTTGGAACAGATAGAGCAGTTCTTC. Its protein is CASSLEQIEQFF.

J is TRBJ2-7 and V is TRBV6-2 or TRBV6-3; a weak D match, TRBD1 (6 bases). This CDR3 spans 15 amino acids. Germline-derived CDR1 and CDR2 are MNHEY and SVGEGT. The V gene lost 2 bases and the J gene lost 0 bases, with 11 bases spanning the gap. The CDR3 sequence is CASSYVRTDSYEQYF. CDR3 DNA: TGTGCCAGCAGTTACGTCAGGACAGACTCCTACGAGCAGTACTTC.

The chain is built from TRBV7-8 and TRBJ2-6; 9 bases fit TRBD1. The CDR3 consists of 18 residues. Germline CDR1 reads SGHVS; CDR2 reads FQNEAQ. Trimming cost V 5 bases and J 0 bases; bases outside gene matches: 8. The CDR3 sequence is CASSERTGALSGANVLTF. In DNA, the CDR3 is TGTGCCAGCAGCGAGCGGACAGGGGCCCTCTCTGGGGCCAACGTCCTGACTTTC.

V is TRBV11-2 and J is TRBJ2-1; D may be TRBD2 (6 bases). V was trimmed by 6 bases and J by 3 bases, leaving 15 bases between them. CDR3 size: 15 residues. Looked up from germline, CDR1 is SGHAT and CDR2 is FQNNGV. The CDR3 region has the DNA TGTGCCAGCAGTTCCCTCCGGGGAGGCTACAATGAGCAGTTCTTC. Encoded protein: CASSSLRGGYNEQFF.

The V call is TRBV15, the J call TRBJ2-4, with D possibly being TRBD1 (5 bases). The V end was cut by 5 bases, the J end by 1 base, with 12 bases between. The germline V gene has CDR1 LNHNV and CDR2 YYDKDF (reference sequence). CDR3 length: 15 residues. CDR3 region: CATSAPGMAKNIQYF. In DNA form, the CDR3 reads TGTGCCACCAGCGCCCCAGGGATGGCCAAAAACATTCAGTACTTC.

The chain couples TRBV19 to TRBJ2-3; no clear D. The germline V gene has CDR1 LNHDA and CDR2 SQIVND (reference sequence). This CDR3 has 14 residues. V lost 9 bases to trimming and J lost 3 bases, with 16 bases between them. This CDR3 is CASRLGGGTDTQYF. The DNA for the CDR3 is TGTGCCAGCCGGCTCGGCGGTGGTACAGATACGCAGTATTTT.

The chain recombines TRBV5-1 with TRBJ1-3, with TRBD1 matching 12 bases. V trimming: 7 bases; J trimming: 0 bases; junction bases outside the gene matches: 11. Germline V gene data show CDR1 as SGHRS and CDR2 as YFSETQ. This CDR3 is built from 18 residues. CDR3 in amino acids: CASRRGQGAQGSGNTIYF. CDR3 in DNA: TGCGCCAGCCGGCGGGGACAGGGGGCGCAGGGCTCTGGAAACACCATATATTTT.

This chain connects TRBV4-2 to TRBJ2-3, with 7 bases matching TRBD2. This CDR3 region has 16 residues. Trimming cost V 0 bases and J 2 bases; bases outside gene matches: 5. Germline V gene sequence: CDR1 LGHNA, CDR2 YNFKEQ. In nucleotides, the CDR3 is TGTGCCAGCAGCCAAGAAGGCGGGGGATCCACAGATACGCAGTATTTT. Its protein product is CASSQEGGGSTDTQYF.

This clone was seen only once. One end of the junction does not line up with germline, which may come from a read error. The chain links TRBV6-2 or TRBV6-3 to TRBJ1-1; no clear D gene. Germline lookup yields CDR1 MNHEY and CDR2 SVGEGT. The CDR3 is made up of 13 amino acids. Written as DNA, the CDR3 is TGTGCCAGCAGTTCTCTCCAGGCAGGCCATAAGTACTTT. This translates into CASSSLQAGHKYF.

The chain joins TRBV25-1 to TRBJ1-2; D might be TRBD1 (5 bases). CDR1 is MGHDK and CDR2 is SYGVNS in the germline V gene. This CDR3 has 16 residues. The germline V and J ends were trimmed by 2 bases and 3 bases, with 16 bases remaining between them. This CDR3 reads CASSEGVGRADYGYTF. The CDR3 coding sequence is TGTGCCAGCAGTGAAGGGGTGGGCAGGGCAGACTATGGCTACACCTTC.

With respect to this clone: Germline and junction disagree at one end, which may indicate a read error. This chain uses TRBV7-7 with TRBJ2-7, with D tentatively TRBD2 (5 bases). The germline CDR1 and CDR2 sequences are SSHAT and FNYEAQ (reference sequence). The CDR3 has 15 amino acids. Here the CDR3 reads CASSLAQGGSYEQYF. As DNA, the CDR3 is TGTGCTAGCAGCTTAGCCCAAGGAGGCTCCTACGAGCAGTACTTC.

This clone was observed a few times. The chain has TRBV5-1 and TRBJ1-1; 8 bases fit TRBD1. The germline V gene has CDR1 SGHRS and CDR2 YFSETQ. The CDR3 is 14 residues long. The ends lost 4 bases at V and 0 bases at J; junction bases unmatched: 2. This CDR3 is CASSRTGLNTEAFF. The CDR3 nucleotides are TGCGCCAGCAGCAGGACAGGGTTGAACACTGAAGCTTTCTTT.

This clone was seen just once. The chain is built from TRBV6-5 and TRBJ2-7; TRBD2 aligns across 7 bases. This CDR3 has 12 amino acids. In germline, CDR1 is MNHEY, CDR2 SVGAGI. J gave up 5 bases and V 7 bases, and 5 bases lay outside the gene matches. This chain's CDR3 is CASKGLSDEQYF. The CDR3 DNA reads TGTGCCAGCAAGGGACTATCCGACGAGCAGTACTTC.

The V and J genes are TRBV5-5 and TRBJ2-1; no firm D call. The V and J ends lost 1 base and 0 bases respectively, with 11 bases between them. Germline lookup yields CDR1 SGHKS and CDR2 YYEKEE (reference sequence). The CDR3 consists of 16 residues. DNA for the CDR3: TGTGCCAGCAGCTTGTTTGGCAGGCCCTCCTACAATGAGCAGTTCTTC. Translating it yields CASSLFGRPSYNEQFF.

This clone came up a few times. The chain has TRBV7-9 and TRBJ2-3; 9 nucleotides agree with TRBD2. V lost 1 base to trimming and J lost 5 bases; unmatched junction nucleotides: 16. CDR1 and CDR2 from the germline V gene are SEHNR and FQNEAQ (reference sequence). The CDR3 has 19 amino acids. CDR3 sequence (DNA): TGTGCCAGCAGCTTAGGAGCGGGTAGCGGGGGACACTGGGGAGATACGCAGTATTTT. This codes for CASSLGAGSGGHWGDTQYF.

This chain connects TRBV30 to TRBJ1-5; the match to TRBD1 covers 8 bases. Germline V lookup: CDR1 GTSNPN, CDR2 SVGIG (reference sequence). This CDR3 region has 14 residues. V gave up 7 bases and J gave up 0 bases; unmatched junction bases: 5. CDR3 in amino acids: CAFRTGNSNQPQHF. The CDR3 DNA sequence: TGTGCCTTTCGGACAGGGAATAGCAATCAGCCCCAGCATTTT.

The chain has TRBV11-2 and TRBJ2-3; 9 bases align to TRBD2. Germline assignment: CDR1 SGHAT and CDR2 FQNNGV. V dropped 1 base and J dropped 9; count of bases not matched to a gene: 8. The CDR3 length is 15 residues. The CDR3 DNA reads TGTGCCAGCAGCTTAGCCGCGGGGGGGCCGTTCACGCAGTATTTT. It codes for CASSLAAGGPFTQYF.